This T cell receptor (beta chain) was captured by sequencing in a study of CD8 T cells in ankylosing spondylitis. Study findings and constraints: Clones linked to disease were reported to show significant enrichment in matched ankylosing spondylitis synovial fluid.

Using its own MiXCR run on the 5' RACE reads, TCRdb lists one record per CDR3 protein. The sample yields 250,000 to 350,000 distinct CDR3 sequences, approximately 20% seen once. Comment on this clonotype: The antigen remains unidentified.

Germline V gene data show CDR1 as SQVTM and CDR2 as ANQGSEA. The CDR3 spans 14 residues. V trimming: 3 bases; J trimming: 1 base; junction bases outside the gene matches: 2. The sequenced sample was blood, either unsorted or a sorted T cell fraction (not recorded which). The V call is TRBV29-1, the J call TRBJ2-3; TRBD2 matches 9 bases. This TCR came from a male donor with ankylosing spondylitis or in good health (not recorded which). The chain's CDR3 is CSVESSGGTDTQYF. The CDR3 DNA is TGCAGCGTTGAGTCTAGCGGGGGCACAGATACGCAGTATTTT.